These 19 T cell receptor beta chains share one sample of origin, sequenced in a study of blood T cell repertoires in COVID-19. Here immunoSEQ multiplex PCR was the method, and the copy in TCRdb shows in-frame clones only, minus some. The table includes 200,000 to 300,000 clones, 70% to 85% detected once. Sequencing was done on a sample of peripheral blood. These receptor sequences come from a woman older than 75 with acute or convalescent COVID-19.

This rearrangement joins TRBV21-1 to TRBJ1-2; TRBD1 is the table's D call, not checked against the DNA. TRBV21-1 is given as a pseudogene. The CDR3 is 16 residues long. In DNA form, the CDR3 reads TGTGCCAGCACCGTAAGGAAGGGGCCTCCTAACTATGGCTACACCTTC. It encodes CASTVRKGPPNYGYTF.

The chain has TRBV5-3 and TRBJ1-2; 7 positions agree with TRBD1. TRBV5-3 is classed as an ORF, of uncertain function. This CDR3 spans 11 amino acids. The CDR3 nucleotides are TGTGGCATACAGGGGAGCTATGGCTACACCTTC. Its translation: CGIQGSYGYTF.

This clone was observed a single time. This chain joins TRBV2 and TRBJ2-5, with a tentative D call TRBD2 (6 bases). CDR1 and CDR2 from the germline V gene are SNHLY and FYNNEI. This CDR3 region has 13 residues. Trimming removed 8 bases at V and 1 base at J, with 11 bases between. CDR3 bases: TGTGCCAGCCGCCGGGGACTCCAAGAGACCCAGTACTTC. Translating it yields CASRRGLQETQYF.

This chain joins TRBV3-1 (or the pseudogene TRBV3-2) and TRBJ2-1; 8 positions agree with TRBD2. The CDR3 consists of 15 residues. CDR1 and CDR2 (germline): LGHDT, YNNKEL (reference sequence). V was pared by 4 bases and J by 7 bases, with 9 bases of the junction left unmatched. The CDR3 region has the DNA TGTGCCAGCAGCCCTACCCGGGGGGGATGGAATGAGCAGTTCTTC. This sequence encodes CASSPTRGGWNEQFF.

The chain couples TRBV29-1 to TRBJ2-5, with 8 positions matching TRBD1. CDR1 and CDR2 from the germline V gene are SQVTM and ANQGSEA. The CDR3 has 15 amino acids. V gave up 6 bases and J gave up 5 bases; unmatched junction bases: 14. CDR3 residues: CSVKETGALRETQYF. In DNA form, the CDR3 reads TGCAGCGTCAAAGAGACAGGGGCCCTCCGGGAGACCCAGTACTTC. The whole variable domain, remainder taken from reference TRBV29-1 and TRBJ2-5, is SAVISQKPSRDICQRGTSLTIQCQVDSQVTMMFWYRQQPGQSLTLIATANQGSEATYESGFVIDKFPISRPNLTFSTLTVSNMSPEDSSIYLCSVKETGALRETQYFGPGTRLLVL.

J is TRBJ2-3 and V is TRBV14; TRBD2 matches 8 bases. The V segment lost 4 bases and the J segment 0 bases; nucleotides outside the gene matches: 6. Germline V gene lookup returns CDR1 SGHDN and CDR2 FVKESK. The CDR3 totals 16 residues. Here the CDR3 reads CASSPLAGRSTDTQYF. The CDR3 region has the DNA TGTGCCAGCAGCCCTTTAGCGGGGCGTAGCACAGATACGCAGTATTTT.

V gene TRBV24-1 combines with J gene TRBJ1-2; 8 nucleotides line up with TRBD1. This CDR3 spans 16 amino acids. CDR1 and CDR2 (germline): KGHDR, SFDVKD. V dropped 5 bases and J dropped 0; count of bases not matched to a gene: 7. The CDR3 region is CATSGTGQGTNYGYTF. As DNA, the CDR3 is TGTGCCACCAGTGGGACTGGACAGGGCACTAACTATGGCTACACCTTC.

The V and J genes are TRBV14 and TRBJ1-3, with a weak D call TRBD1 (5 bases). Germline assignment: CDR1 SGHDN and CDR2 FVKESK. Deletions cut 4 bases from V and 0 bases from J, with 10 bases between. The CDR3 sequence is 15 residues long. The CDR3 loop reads CASSPRTSSGNTIYF. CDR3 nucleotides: TGTGCCAGCAGCCCCCGGACAAGCTCTGGAAACACCATATATTTT.

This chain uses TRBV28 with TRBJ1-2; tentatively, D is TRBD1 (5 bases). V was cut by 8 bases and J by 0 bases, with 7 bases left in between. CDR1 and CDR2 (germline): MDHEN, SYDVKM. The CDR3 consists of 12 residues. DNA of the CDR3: TGTGCCAGCGCGGGGCCTAACTATGGCTACACCTTC. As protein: CASAGPNYGYTF.

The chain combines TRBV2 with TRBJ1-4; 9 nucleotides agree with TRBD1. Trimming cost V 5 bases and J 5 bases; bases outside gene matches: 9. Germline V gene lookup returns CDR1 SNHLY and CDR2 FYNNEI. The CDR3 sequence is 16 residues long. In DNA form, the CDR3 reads TGTGCCAGCAGTACAGGGGGCGCTCGGGGAAATGAAAAACTGTTTTTT. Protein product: CASSTGGARGNEKLFF.

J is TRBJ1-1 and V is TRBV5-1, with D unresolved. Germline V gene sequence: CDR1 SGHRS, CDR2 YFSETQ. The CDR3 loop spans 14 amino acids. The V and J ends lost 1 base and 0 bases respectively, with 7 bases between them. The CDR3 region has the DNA TGCGCCAGCAGCTTGACAGCTATGAACACTGAAGCTTTCTTT. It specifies CASSLTAMNTEAFF.

Written as DNA, the CDR3 is TGTGCCAGCAGTCCCCGACAGAACTATGGCTACACCTTC. Protein: CASSPRQNYGYTF. J is TRBJ1-2 and V is TRBV28; weak D call: TRBD1 (5 bases). The germline V and J ends were trimmed by 5 bases and 2 bases, with 9 bases remaining between them. The V gene's germline CDR1 is MDHEN and CDR2 SYDVKM. The CDR3 spans 13 residues.

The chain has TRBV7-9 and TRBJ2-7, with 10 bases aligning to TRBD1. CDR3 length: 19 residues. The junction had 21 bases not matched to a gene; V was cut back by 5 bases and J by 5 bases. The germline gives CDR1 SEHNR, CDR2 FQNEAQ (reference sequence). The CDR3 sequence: CASSPGGTNTGTGVHEQYF. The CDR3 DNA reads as TGTGCCAGCAGCCCGGGGGGGACGAACACCGGGACAGGGGTTCACGAGCAGTACTTC.

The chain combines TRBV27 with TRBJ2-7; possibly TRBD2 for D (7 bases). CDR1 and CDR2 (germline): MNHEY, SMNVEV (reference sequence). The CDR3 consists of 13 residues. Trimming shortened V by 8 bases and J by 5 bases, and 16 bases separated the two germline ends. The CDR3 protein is CASSSAGAHEQYF. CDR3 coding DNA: TGTGCCAGCTCCAGTGCGGGGGCGCACGAGCAGTACTTC.

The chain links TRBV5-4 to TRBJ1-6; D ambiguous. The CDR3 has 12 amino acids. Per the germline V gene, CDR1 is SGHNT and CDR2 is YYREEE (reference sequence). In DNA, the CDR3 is TGTGTCGCGTCGTCCTATAATTCACCCCTCCACTTT. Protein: CVASSYNSPLHF.

The CDR3 region is CASSQDRGQEQYF. Here the CDR3 DNA reads TGCGCCAGCAGCCAGGACAGGGGCCAAGAGCAGTACTTC. V gene TRBV5-1 combines with J gene TRBJ2-7; 9 nucleotides line up with TRBD1. Germline CDR1 SGHRS, CDR2 YFSETQ. Unmatched junction bases numbered 6, after V lost 4 bases and J lost 7 bases. The CDR3 runs to 13 residues.

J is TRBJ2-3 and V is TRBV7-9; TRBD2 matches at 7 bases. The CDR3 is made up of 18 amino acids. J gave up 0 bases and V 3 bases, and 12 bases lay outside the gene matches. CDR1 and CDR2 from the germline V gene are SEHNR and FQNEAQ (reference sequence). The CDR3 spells CASSFLAGDLRSTDTQYF. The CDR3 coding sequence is TGTGCCAGCAGCTTCCTCGCGGGGGACTTACGAAGCACAGATACGCAGTATTTT.

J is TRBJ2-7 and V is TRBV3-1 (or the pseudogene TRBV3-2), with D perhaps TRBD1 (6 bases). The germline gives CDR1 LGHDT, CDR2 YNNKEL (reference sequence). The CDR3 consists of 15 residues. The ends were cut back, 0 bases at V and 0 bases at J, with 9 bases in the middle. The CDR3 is CASSQELQGSYEQYF. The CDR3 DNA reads TGTGCCAGCAGCCAAGAGCTACAGGGCTCCTACGAGCAGTACTTC.

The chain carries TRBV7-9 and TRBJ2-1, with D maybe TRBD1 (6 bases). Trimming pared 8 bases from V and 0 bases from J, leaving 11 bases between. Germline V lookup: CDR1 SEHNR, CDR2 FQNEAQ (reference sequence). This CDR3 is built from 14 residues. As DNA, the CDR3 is TGTGCCAGCGGGGGCCCCAGCTCCTACAATGAGCAGTTCTTC. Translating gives CASGGPSSYNEQFF.